This T cell receptor beta chain was recorded in a study of post-analysis software for immune sequencing data. A remark on this clonotype: Its antigen remains unidentified.

Whole-study findings and limits: Comparison of patients with controls showed five TRBV segments more frequent in patients, TRBV5-6, TRBV5-1 and TRBV20-1 among them.

CDR3 size: 14 residues. CDR1 is LGHDT and CDR2 is YNNKEL in the germline V gene (reference sequence). Trimming removed 4 bases from V and 5 bases from J, with 14 bases in between. Researchers reported that TCR beta cDNA libraries carried unique molecular identifiers. Once about 0.9 to 11 million T cells were used, hundreds of thousands of cDNA molecules resulted. TCRdb redid the calling of the PCR reads with MiXCR, one entry per CDR3 protein. The sample lists roughly 800,000 distinct CDR3 sequences; about 53% were seen once. The chain employs TRBV3-1 and TRBJ2-5, with no clear D. This TCR was recovered from a girl under 18 with multiple sclerosis. Material for sequencing was blood. The CDR3 DNA is TGTGCCAGCAGCCCCAGGACCAAACAGGAGACCCAGTACTTC. It yields the protein CASSPRTKQETQYF.